The 30 T cell receptor beta chains presented below share a single source sample, sequenced in a study of CD8 T cells in Susac syndrome. A quantity of about 0.5 to 1 ug RNA underwent reverse transcription using random hexamers. Each CDR3 protein gets one entry after TCRdb re-called the immunoSEQ multiplex PCR reads with MiXCR. The sample records 140,000 to 150,000 distinct CDR3 sequences, approximately 95% being singletons. Sequenced material: CD4+ T cells from PBMCs. These receptors all stem from a human donor in good health.

The chain recombines TRBV7-9 with TRBJ2-6; D gene ambiguous. Trimming pared 5 bases from V and 0 bases from J, leaving 11 bases between. In germline, CDR1 is SEHNR, CDR2 FQNEAQ (reference sequence). The CDR3 consists of 16 residues. Here the CDR3 reads CASSPTVTSGANVLTF. CDR3 nucleotides: TGTGCCAGCAGCCCAACCGTTACCTCTGGGGCCAACGTCCTGACTTTC. Based on the CDR3 plus reference TRBV7-9 and TRBJ2-6, the full variable domain is DTGVSQNPRHKITKRGQNVTFRCDPISEHNRLYWYRQTLGQGPEFLTYFQNEAQLEKSRLLSDRFSAERPKGSFSTLEIQRTEQGDSAMYLCASSPTVTSGANVLTFGAGSRLTVL.

The CDR3 region is CASSYSSIAAFF. The CDR3 DNA reads as TGTGCCAGCAGTTACTCTTCCATCGCGGCTTTCTTT. The chain recombines TRBV6-6 with TRBJ1-1; D gene ambiguous. Trimming removed 0 bases from V and 11 bases from J, with 10 bases in between. Germline CDR1 reads MNHNY; CDR2 reads SVGAGI (reference sequence). The CDR3 runs 12 residues.

This clonotype was counted a few times. The chain employs TRBV23-1 and TRBJ1-1; no firm D call. TRBV23-1 is placed among ORFs of uncertain function. The CDR3 totals 13 residues. The ends were cut back, 3 bases at V and 7 bases at J, with 12 bases in the middle. The DNA of the CDR3 is TGCGCCAGCAGTCATGAGGGAAGGAATGAAGCTTTCTTT. It encodes CASSHEGRNEAFF.

The chain carries TRBV9 and TRBJ2-7; D is perhaps TRBD1 or TRBD2 (5 bases each). Germline V gene sequence: CDR1 SGDLS, CDR2 YYNGEE. This CDR3 has 15 amino acids. Trimming removed 0 bases at V and 0 bases at J, with 10 bases between. This CDR3 reads CASSVGDGTSYEQYF. DNA for the CDR3: TGTGCCAGCAGCGTAGGGGACGGAACCTCCTACGAGCAGTACTTC.

V and J are TRBV9 and TRBJ2-3; the match to TRBD1 covers 7 bases. The CDR3 loop spans 15 amino acids. Germline CDR1 SGDLS, CDR2 YYNGEE. Germline trimming cut 2 bases from V and 3 bases from J; bases unmatched to any gene: 6. CDR3 DNA sequence: TGTGCCAGCAGCGTCCGGACAGGTAGAACAGATACGCAGTATTTT. Amino acids: CASSVRTGRTDTQYF.

CDR3 sequence (DNA): TGTGCCAGCAGTCGGTTCGTCCGGGGGCGCAATGGCTACACCTTC. This codes for CASSRFVRGRNGYTF. This chain joins TRBV12-3 or TRBV12-4 and TRBJ1-2; maybe TRBD1 (6 bases). The CDR3 consists of 15 residues. The V and J ends lost 5 bases and 6 bases respectively, with 19 bases between them.

The chain combines TRBV5-1 with TRBJ1-1, with no clear D. The germline V gene encodes CDR1 SGHRS and CDR2 YFSETQ. Deletions cut 4 bases from V and 7 bases from J, with 14 bases between. There are 13 residues in the CDR3. The CDR3 loop is CASSEDVLVEAFF. The CDR3 coding sequence is TGCGCCAGCAGCGAGGACGTCCTAGTTGAAGCTTTCTTT.

The rearrangement links TRBV20-1 to TRBJ2-5; 8 nucleotides match TRBD1. Per the germline V gene, CDR1 is DFQATT and CDR2 is SNEGSKA (reference sequence). The ends lost 0 bases at V and 5 bases at J; junction bases unmatched: 8. The CDR3 contains 15 residues. The CDR3 sequence: CSARERQGRVETQYF. In DNA, the CDR3 is TGCAGTGCTAGAGAGAGACAGGGGAGAGTGGAGACCCAGTACTTC.

This clonotype was seen a handful of times. The V call is TRBV5-6, the J call TRBJ2-2; 8 bases agree with TRBD1. Trimming removed 9 bases from V and 7 bases from J; junction bases left unmatched: 8. CDR3 length: 13 residues. Germline CDR1 and CDR2: SGHDT and YYEEEE. CDR3 sequence: CATGQGYGGELFF. The CDR3 DNA reads TGTGCCACCGGACAGGGTTACGGCGGGGAGCTGTTTTTT.

This clonotype has only one observation. This chain links TRBV7-2 with TRBJ1-4, with D possibly being TRBD1 (6 bases). The CDR3 is 13 residues long. V was trimmed by 5 bases and J by 7 bases, leaving 11 bases between them. The V gene's germline CDR1 is SGHTA and CDR2 FQGNSA. CDR3 nucleotide sequence: TGTGCCAGCAGCCCCGGGACATCTGAAAAACTGTTTTTT. It is translated as CASSPGTSEKLFF.

This chain joins TRBV6-1 and TRBJ2-3; the D gene is possibly TRBD1 (5 bases). The CDR3 extends over 17 amino acids. Trimming took 2 bases from V and 2 from J, leaving 17 bases between them. The germline gives CDR1 MNHNS, CDR2 SASEGT. The DNA for the CDR3 is TGTGCCAGCAGTGAAATTCGGGTCTTGGGGCACACAGATACGCAGTATTTT. Translated: CASSEIRVLGHTDTQYF.

This chain links TRBV3-1 with TRBJ1-1; 7 nucleotides align to TRBD1. Trimming took 8 bases from V and 3 from J; bases not matched to a gene: 9. CDR1 is LGHDT, CDR2 YNNKEL, per germline (reference sequence). This CDR3 has 14 amino acids. CDR3: CASENRGRDTEAFF. The CDR3 region has the DNA TGTGCCAGCGAGAACAGGGGTAGGGACACTGAAGCTTTCTTT.

The genes are TRBV5-1 and TRBJ1-2, with 7 bases aligning to TRBD1. Germline values: CDR1 SGHRS, CDR2 YFSETQ. The junction had 6 bases not matched to a gene; V was cut back by 3 bases and J by 4 bases. This CDR3 has 14 amino acids. CDR3 DNA sequence: TGCGCCAGCAGCTCCGGACAGGAGTTCTATGGCTACACCTTC. Its translation is CASSSGQEFYGYTF.

V usage is TRBV12-3 or TRBV12-4 and J usage is TRBJ1-5; no clear D. Trimming took 5 bases from V and 0 from J, leaving 8 bases between them. The CDR3 consists of 14 residues. The CDR3 loop reads CASSARVSNQPQHF. The CDR3 coding sequence is TGTGCCAGCAGTGCACGGGTTAGCAATCAGCCCCAGCATTTT.

The chain employs TRBV12-3 or TRBV12-4 and TRBJ2-7; possible D gene TRBD2, 7 bases. This CDR3 has 14 residues. The ends were cut back, 3 bases at V and 6 bases at J, with 15 bases in the middle. Here the CDR3 reads CASSLSAGAGEQYF. The CDR3 DNA reads TGTGCCAGCAGTTTGTCGGCGGGGGCTGGCGAGCAGTACTTC.

The genes are TRBV6-5 and TRBJ1-1; maybe TRBD1 (6 bases). Germline loops: CDR1 MNHEY, CDR2 SVGAGI. This CDR3 has 14 amino acids. V was shortened by 5 bases and J by 0 bases, with 10 bases between the two germline ends. The CDR3 region has the DNA TGTGCCAGCAGTCCCCGGGGGCTGAACACTGAAGCTTTCTTT. This translates into CASSPRGLNTEAFF.

The CDR3 DNA reads TGTGCCATCAGTACAACACCTGGACAAGCCTACGAGCAGTACTTC. Translated: CAISTTPGQAYEQYF. The V gene is TRBV10-3, the J gene TRBJ2-7; D is possibly TRBD1 (5 bases). This CDR3 is built from 15 residues. The germline CDR1 and CDR2 sequences are ENHRY and SYGVKD. V lost 5 bases and J lost 2, with 16 bases in between.

The chain uses TRBV20-1 and TRBJ1-1, with D perhaps TRBD1 (5 bases). The CDR3 spans 11 residues. Trimming stripped 2 bases from V and 10 bases from J, with 11 bases between. Germline-derived CDR1 and CDR2 are DFQATT and SNEGSKA (reference sequence). The CDR3 here is CSARSPGGAFF. CDR3 DNA sequence: TGCAGTGCTAGATCTCCGGGGGGAGCTTTCTTT.

This chain connects TRBV7-2 to TRBJ1-2; TRBD1 might be the D (5 bases). Trimming shortened V by 2 bases and J by 4 bases, and 14 bases separated the two germline ends. The CDR3 runs 15 residues. Looked up from germline, CDR1 is SGHTA and CDR2 is FQGNSA. The CDR3 nucleotides are TGTGCCAGCAGCTTATTTTCAGGGAACGCCTATGGCTACACCTTC. It translates to CASSLFSGNAYGYTF.

The chain has TRBV2 and TRBJ1-2, with TRBD1 matching over 8 bases. CDR1 and CDR2 (germline): SNHLY, FYNNEI. Trimming removed 1 base from V and 5 bases from J; junction bases left unmatched: 9. This CDR3 has 16 amino acids. CDR3 amino acids: CASSEGGAGGSYGYTF. The CDR3, as DNA: TGTGCCAGCAGTGAAGGGGGGGCAGGGGGCTCGTATGGCTACACCTTC.

The genes are TRBV4-1 and TRBJ2-2; 10 bases are a match to TRBD2. Germline assignment: CDR1 MGHRA and CDR2 YSYEKL. V gave up 6 bases and J gave up 3 bases; unmatched junction bases: 4. This CDR3 has 15 residues. The CDR3 region has the DNA TGCGCCAGCAGTCGGACTAGCGGAGACACCGGGGAGCTGTTTTTT. Amino acids: CASSRTSGDTGELFF.

CDR3 in DNA: TGTGCCACCAGCAGAGATGAGGGGAGGAATGGCTACACCTTC. Its translation: CATSRDEGRNGYTF. V gene TRBV15 combines with J gene TRBJ1-2, with D tentatively TRBD1 (5 bases). V shed 0 bases and J shed 6 bases, with 11 bases lying between them. Germline assignment: CDR1 LNHNV and CDR2 YYDKDF (reference sequence). The CDR3 consists of 14 residues. Looking up the rest from reference TRBV15 and TRBJ1-2 gives the full variable domain: DAMVIQNPRYQVTQFGKPVTLSCSQTLNHNVMYWYQQKSSQAPKLLFHYYDKDFNNEADTPDNFQSRRPNTSFCFLDIRSPGLGDTAMYLCATSRDEGRNGYTFGSGTRLTVV.

J is TRBJ2-7 and V is TRBV5-1; 8 nucleotides match TRBD2. V dropped 3 bases and J dropped 5; count of bases not matched to a gene: 7. Germline CDR1 is SGHRS and CDR2 is YFSETQ. The CDR3 consists of 14 residues. CDR3 loop: CASSSGGSVHEQYF. The CDR3 DNA follows: TGCGCCAGCAGCTCGGGGGGGTCGGTCCACGAGCAGTACTTC.

This clonotype was seen a handful of times. V and J are TRBV6-5 and TRBJ2-7, with D possibly TRBD2 on 6 matching bases. The CDR3 loop spans 13 amino acids. Trimming shortened V by 7 bases and J by 6 bases, and 16 bases separated the two germline ends. Germline values: CDR1 MNHEY, CDR2 SVGAGI. Written as DNA, the CDR3 is TGTGCCAGCACGCGGGACCACCTATCCGAGCAGTACTTC. This encodes CASTRDHLSEQYF.

The chain links TRBV19 to TRBJ1-3; TRBD1 might be the D (5 bases). This CDR3 comprises 16 residues. In germline, CDR1 is LNHDA, CDR2 SQIVND (reference sequence). V lost 3 bases and J 2 bases, leaving 14 bases between the germline ends. DNA for the CDR3: TGTGCCAGTAGTATTCGGGGCGACCATACTGGAAACACCATATATTTT. This gives the protein CASSIRGDHTGNTIYF. Drawing the rest from reference TRBV19 and TRBJ1-3, the complete variable domain is DGGITQSPKYLFRKEGQNVTLSCEQNLNHDAMYWYRQDPGQGLRLIYYSQIVNDFQKGDIAEGYSVSREKKESFPLTVTSAQKNPTAFYLCASSIRGDHTGNTIYFGEGSWLTVV.

This clonotype was detected only a few times. The chain is built from TRBV19 and TRBJ1-2; TRBD1 is a possible D gene (6 bases). Looked up from germline, CDR1 is LNHDA and CDR2 is SQIVND (reference sequence). V dropped 5 bases and J dropped 8 bases, with 12 bases sitting between them. The CDR3 covers 12 residues. CDR3 coding DNA: TGTGCCAGTAGTTCACAGGGACGCGGCTACACCTTC. It specifies CASSSQGRGYTF.

This clonotype was picked up one time. The DNA for the CDR3 is TGTGCCAGCAGTCCATGGAAGCTAGGGGGCCCCGACTACAATGAGCAGTTCTTC. Protein sequence: CASSPWKLGGPDYNEQFF. The chain has TRBV28 and TRBJ2-1; TRBD1 agrees at 7 bases. Germline assignment: CDR1 MDHEN and CDR2 SYDVKM. The CDR3 is 18 amino acids. The V and J ends lost 5 bases and 3 bases, in that order; junction bases with no gene match: 16.

This chain joins TRBV20-1 and TRBJ2-1, with 12 positions matching TRBD2. After removal of 4 bases from V and 11 bases from J, the junction contained 12 bases not matched to a gene. The CDR3 loop spans 15 amino acids. Germline values: CDR1 DFQATT, CDR2 SNEGSKA (reference sequence). The CDR3 coding sequence is TGCAGTGCTACCCCCCGACTAGCGGGGGTGGATAAGCAGTTCTTC. It specifies CSATPRLAGVDKQFF.

The chain employs TRBV5-1 and TRBJ1-1; D might be TRBD1 (6 bases). Germline V gene sequence: CDR1 SGHRS, CDR2 YFSETQ. This CDR3 is built from 15 residues. Between the trimmed V and J ends, which lost 0 bases and 1 base, there was a span of 10 bases. CDR3: CASSLVWGQNTEAFF. The CDR3, as DNA: TGCGCCAGCAGCTTGGTGTGGGGACAGAACACTGAAGCTTTCTTT.

This rearrangement joins TRBV25-1 to TRBJ1-2; D gene uncertain. This CDR3 region has 13 residues. V was clipped by 2 bases and J by 5 bases, with 9 bases between them. Germline V CDR1 and CDR2: MGHDK, SYGVNS. The CDR3: CASSEGLSYGYTF. The CDR3 DNA follows: TGTGCCAGCAGTGAAGGGTTAAGTTATGGCTACACCTTC.